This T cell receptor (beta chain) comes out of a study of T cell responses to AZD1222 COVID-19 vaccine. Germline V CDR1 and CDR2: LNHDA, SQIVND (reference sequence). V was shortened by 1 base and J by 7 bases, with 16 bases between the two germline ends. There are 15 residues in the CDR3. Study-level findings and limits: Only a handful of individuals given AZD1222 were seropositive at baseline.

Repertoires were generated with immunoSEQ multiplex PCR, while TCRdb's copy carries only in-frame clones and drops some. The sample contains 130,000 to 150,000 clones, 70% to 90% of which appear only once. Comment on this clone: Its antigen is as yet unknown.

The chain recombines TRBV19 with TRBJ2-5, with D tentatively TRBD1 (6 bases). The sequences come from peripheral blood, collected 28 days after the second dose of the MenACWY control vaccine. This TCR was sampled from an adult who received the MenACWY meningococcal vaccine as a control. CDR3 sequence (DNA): TGTGCCAGTAGTATAGGGGCAGGGGCCAGGGGGACCCAGTACTTC. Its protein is CASSIGAGARGTQYF.